This T cell receptor beta chain was captured in a study of CXCR3-negative and CXCR3-positive naive CD8 T cells. On the study more broadly: The study obtained around 140 million TRB reads, about 1.5 +/- 0.3 million per library.

Broader study findings: With surface CD5 comparable between naive subsets, TCR strength was estimated using properties derived from the TRB CDR3. Similar TRBV-TRBJ usage characterized naive CXCR3-negative and CXCR3-positive cells; memory cells differed. CXCR3-negative naive cells had less hydrophobic TRB CDR3s than did CXCR3-positive naive cells.

CDR3 length: 15 residues. The V gene's germline CDR1 is MNHEY and CDR2 SMNVEV (reference sequence). Remarks on this clonotype: Its specificity is unknown.

Naive CD8+ T cells showed CD45RO-CCR7+CD27+CD95-. All TRB cDNA libraries came from 5' RACE performed with UMI labels. TCRdb re-called the 5' RACE reads and shows each CDR3 protein once, DNA omitted. This sample contains tens of thousands of distinct CDR3 sequences. The specimen sequenced was naive CXCR3+ CD8+ T cells from blood. Subset denoted: CD45RO-CCR7+CD27+CD95- naive CD8+ T cells expressing CXCR3 (TNR3+). This TCR derives from a human donor in good health. Some clones in this sample may be carry-over from other donors' samples. J is TRBJ2-7 and V is TRBV27; the TRBD2 assignment by TCRdb is unverifiable without DNA. CDR3 in amino acids: CASSWTPAPTYEQYF.